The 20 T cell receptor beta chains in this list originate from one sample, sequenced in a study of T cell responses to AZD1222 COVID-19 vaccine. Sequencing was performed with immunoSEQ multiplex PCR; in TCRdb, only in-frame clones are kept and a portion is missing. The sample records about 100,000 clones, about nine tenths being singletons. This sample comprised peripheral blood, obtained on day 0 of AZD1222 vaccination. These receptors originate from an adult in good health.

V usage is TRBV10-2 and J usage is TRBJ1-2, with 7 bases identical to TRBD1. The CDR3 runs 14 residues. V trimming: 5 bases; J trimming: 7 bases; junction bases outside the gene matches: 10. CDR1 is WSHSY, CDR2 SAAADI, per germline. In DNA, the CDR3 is TGCGCCAGCAGTTGGGACAGTAATTTGGGTGGCTACACCTTC. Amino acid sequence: CASSWDSNLGGYTF.

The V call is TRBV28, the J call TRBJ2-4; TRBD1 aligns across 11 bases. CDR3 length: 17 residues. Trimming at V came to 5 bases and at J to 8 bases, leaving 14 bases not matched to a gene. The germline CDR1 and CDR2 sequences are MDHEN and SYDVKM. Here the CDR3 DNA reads TGTGCCAGCAGTCCTCGGACAGGGGGCAGTTATGTCGACATTCAGTACTTC. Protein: CASSPRTGGSYVDIQYF.

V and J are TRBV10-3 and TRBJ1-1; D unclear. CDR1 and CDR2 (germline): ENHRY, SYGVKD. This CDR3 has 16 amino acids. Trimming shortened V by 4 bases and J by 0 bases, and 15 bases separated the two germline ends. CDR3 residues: CAISGNMGKMNTEAFF. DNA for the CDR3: TGTGCCATCAGTGGAAACATGGGGAAAATGAACACTGAAGCTTTCTTT.

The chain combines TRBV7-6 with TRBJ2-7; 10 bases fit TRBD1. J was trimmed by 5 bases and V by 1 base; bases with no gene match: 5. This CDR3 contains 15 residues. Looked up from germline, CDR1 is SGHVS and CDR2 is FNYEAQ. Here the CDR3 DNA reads TGTGCCAGCAGCTTAGGGACAGGGGGTTTTGACGAGCAGTACTTC. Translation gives CASSLGTGGFDEQYF.

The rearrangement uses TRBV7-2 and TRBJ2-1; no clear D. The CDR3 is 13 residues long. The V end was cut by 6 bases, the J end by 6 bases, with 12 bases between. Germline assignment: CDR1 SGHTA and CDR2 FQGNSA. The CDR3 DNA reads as TGTGCCAGCAGTCGCCAGCCTGTCAATGAGCAGTTCTTC. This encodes CASSRQPVNEQFF.

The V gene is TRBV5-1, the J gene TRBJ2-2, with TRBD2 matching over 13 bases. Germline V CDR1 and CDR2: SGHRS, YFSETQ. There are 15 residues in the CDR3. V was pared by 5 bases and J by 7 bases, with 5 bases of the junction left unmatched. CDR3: CASSTSGGALGELFF. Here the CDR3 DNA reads TGCGCCAGCAGTACTAGCGGGGGGGCCCTCGGGGAGCTGTTTTTT.

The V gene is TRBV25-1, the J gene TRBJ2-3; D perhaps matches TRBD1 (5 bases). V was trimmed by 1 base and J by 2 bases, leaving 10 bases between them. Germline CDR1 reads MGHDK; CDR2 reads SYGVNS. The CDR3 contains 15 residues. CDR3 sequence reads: CASSEWGPPTDTQYF. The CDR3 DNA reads TGTGCCAGCAGTGAATGGGGCCCGCCCACAGATACGCAGTATTTT.

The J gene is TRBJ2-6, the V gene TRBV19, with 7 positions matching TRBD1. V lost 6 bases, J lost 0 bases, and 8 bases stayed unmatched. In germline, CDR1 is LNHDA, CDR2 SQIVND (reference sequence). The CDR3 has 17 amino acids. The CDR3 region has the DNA TGTGCCAGTAGCCCCTACAGGGGCTACTCTGGGGCCAACGTCCTGACTTTC. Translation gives CASSPYRGYSGANVLTF.

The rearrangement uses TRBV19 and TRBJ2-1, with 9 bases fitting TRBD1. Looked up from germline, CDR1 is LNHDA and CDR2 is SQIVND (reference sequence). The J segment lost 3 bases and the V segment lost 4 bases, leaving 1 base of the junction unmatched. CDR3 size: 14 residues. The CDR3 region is CASSRTGVYNEQFF. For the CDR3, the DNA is TGTGCCAGTAGTAGGACAGGGGTCTACAATGAGCAGTTCTTC.

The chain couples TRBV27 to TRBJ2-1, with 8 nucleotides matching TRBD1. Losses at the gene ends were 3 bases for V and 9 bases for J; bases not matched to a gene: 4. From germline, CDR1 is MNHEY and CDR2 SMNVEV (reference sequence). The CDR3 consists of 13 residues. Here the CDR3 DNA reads TGTGCCAGCAGTTTCAACGACAGGGGTGAGCAGTTCTTC. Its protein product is CASSFNDRGEQFF.

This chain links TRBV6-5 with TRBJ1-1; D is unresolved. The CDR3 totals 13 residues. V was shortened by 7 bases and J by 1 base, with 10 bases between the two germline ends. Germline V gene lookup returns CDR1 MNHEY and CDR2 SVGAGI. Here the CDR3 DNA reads TGTGCCAGCATATCCCTCGGGAACACTGAAGCTTTCTTT. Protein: CASISLGNTEAFF.

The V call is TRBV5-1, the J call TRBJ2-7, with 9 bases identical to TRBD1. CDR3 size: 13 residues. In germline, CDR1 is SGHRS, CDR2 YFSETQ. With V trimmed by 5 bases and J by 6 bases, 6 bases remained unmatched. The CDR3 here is CASRTGGLLEQYF. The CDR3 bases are TGCGCCAGCAGAACAGGGGGCCTCCTCGAGCAGTACTTC. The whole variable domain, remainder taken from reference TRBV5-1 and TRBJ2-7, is KAGVTQTPRYLIKTRGQQVTLSCSPISGHRSVSWYQQTPGQGLQFLFEYFSETQRNKGNFPGRFSGRQFSNSRSEMNVSTLELGDSALYLCASRTGGLLEQYFGPGTRLTVT.

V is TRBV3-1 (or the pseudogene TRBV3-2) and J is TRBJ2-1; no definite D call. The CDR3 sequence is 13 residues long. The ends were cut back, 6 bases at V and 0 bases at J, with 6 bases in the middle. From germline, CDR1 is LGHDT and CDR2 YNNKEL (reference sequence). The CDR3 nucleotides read TGTGCCAGCAGACAGAGCTCCTACAATGAGCAGTTCTTC. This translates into CASRQSSYNEQFF.

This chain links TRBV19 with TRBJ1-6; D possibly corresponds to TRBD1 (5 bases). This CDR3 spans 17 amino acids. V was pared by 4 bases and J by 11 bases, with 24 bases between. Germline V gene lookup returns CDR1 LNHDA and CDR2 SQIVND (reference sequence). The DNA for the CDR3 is TGTGCCAGTAGTACACTTCCCCGGGACCCCCAGCCACCACCCCTCCACTTT. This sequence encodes CASSTLPRDPQPPPLHF.

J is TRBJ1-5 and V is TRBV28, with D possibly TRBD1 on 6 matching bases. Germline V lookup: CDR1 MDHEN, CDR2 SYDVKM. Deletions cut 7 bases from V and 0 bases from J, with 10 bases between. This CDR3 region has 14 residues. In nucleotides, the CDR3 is TGTGCCAGCAATAGGGGGAATAGCAATCAGCCCCAGCATTTT. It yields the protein CASNRGNSNQPQHF.

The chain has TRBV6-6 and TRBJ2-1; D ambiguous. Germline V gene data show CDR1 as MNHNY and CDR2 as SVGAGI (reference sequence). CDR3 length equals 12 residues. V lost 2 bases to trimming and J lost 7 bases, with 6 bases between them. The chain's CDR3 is CASSYGENEQFF. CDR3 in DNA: TGTGCCAGCAGTTACGGAGAGAATGAGCAGTTCTTC.

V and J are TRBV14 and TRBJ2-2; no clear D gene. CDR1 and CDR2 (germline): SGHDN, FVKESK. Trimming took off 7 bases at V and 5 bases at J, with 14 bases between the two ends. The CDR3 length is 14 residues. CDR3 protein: CASKDSIETGELFF. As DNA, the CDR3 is TGTGCCAGCAAGGATAGCATTGAAACCGGGGAGCTGTTTTTT.

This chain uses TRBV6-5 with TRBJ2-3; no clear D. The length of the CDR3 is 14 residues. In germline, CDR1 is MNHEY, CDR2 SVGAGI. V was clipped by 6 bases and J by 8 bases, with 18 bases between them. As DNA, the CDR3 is TGTGCCAGCAGGGGCTTTTACGAAACGGGTACGCAGTATTTT. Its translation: CASRGFYETGTQYF.

CDR3: CAISPDLVNTGELFF. The CDR3 nucleotides are TGTGCCATCAGTCCGGACCTTGTAAACACCGGGGAGCTGTTTTTT. V gene TRBV10-3 combines with J gene TRBJ2-2; D is ambiguous. V dropped 5 bases and J dropped 2 bases, with 12 bases sitting between them. The germline gives CDR1 ENHRY, CDR2 SYGVKD. The CDR3 is 15 residues long.

In DNA, the CDR3 is TGTGCCAGCAGAACTACAGCCGGGACAGGGGGCTATGGCTACACCTTC. Protein sequence: CASRTTAGTGGYGYTF. V usage is TRBV5-4 and J usage is TRBJ1-2, with 11 bases lining up with TRBD1. CDR1 SGHNT and CDR2 YYREEE come from the germline V gene (reference sequence). V lost 5 bases to trimming and J lost 4 bases; unmatched junction nucleotides: 10. This CDR3 is 16 amino acids long. The entire variable domain, with the rest obtained from reference TRBV5-4 and TRBJ1-2, is as follows: ETGVTQSPTHLIKTRGQQVTLRCSSQSGHNTVSWYQQALGQGPQFIFQYYREEENGRGNFPPRFSGLQFPNYSSELNVNALELDDSALYLCASRTTAGTGGYGYTFGSGTRLTVV.